Following are 26 T cell receptor beta chains from one sample sequenced in a study of tumor and adjacent non-tumor tissue in lung cancer. Three rounds of nested PCR, following a modified ARM-PCR protocol, produced the TCRbeta library. In TCRdb, the multiplex PCR reads were re-called with MiXCR into one record per CDR3 protein. Of some 78,000 distinct CDR3 sequences detected, around 86% appear once; the ten largest clones hold roughly 13%. No cell sorting was done before RNA was extracted from the tissue. Sequencing used lung tumor tissue. The receptors were gathered from a woman aged 45-65 years with non-small cell lung cancer.

As regards this clonotype: The junction and the germline gene differ at one end; a read error may be behind it. The chain combines TRBV11-2 with TRBJ2-1; unclear D gene. CDR1 and CDR2 from the germline V gene are SGHAT and FQNNGV. The CDR3 is 12 amino acids. The CDR3 nucleotides are TGTGCTAGCAGCTTGGAACACTACCAGCACTTCTTC. It is translated as CASSLEHYQHFF.

This clonotype was observed a single time. The CDR3 ends on some other residue instead of the conserved phenylalanine or tryptophan, so this is likely a read error. The chain combines TRBV20-1 with TRBJ2-1; 9 positions match TRBD2. Germline CDR1 reads DFQATT; CDR2 reads SNEGSKA (reference sequence). V dropped 5 bases and J dropped 8; count of bases not matched to a gene: 10. The CDR3 is made up of 14 amino acids. CDR3 sequence reads: CSADKTSGNDEQFL. DNA for the CDR3: TGCAGTGCTGATAAGACTAGCGGTAATGATGAGCAGTTCTTA.

V gene TRBV6-5 combines with J gene TRBJ2-7; 7 bases agree with TRBD1. The CDR3 runs 14 residues. In germline, CDR1 is MNHEY, CDR2 SVGAGI. V dropped 9 bases and J dropped 5; count of bases not matched to a gene: 13. This CDR3 reads CASSEDRKVHEQYF. CDR3 sequence (DNA): TGTGCCAGTAGTGAGGACAGGAAAGTGCACGAGCAGTACTTC.

This clonotype was recorded many times. This rearrangement joins TRBV6-1 to TRBJ2-7; 8 bases are a match to TRBD1. From germline, CDR1 is MNHNS and CDR2 SASEGT. The CDR3 has 15 residues. Trimming removed 6 bases from V and 4 bases from J; junction bases left unmatched: 11. The CDR3 coding sequence is TGTGCCAGCAGGACGCCACAGGGGGGAGTTTACGAGCAGTACTTC. Its translation is CASRTPQGGVYEQYF.

As to this clonotype: The junction does not match germline at one end; this may be a read error. V and J are TRBV12-3 or TRBV12-4 and TRBJ2-2, with D possibly matching TRBD2 (5 bases). The CDR3 spans 11 residues. The CDR3 region has the DNA TGTGCCAGCAGTAGCACCGGGGAGCTGTATTTT. Translating gives CASSSTGELYF.

With respect to this clonotype: One end of the junction is discordant with germline, which a read error may explain. The chain couples TRBV12-3 or TRBV12-4 to TRBJ2-7, with no clear D. CDR3 length: 16 residues. CDR3 in DNA: TGTGCCAGCAGTACTCGAGCGAGAGACCTACACTACGAGCAATACTTC. Encoded protein: CASSTRARDLHYEQYF.

Comment on this clonotype: The junction does not match germline at one end; this may be a read error. This chain uses TRBV28 with TRBJ2-3, with D possibly being TRBD2 (5 bases). This CDR3 is built from 15 residues. Germline CDR1 is MDHEN and CDR2 is SYDVKM. DNA of the CDR3: TGTGCCAGCATTCCTCCTTCCGGGATCACAGATACACAGTATTTT. Protein: CASIPPSGITDTQYF.

For this clonotype: Relative to the germline gene, one junction end is altered; a read error may explain this. The chain combines TRBV6-1 with TRBJ2-3; D is unclear. The CDR3 totals 14 residues. Germline values: CDR1 MNHNS, CDR2 SASEGT. The CDR3 is CASSARVLTDTQYF. DNA of the CDR3: TGTGCCAGCAGTGCTCGGGTCTTAACAGATACACAGTATTTT.

Remarks on this clonotype: Mismatch with germline at one junction end may stem from a read error. CDR3 sequence (DNA): TGCAGTGTTGACCCGTGGGCAGATACGCAGTATTTT. It encodes CSVDPWADTQYF. The chain uses TRBV29-1 and TRBJ2-3; D is unclear. Per the germline V gene, CDR1 is SQVTM and CDR2 is ANQGSEA. The CDR3 covers 12 residues.

Turning to this clonotype: A junction end diverges from the germline sequence, so it may reflect a read error. The rearrangement joins TRBV4-1 to TRBJ1-2, with 8 bases fitting TRBD1. The CDR3 is 16 residues long. Germline lookup yields CDR1 MGHRA and CDR2 YSYEKL. In nucleotides, the CDR3 is TGCGCCAACAGCCAAGACCTGTACAGGGGGAAATATGGCTACACCTTC. Its protein is CANSQDLYRGKYGYTF.

About this clonotype: Sequence at one end of the junction differs from germline and may be a read error. The V gene is TRBV29-1, the J gene TRBJ2-3, with D perhaps matching TRBD2 (5 bases). The CDR3 loop spans 13 amino acids. Germline V lookup: CDR1 SQVTM, CDR2 ANQGSEA. The CDR3: CIVRGHGTDTQYF. CDR3 bases: TGCATCGTCAGAGGGCATGGCACGGATACGCAGTATTTT.

A word on this clonotype: Compared with germline, one end of the junction differs, possibly owing to a read error. V gene TRBV5-4 combines with J gene TRBJ2-5; 14 bases are a match to TRBD2. Germline V gene lookup returns CDR1 SGHNT and CDR2 YYREEE (reference sequence). This CDR3 is built from 15 residues. CDR3 bases: TGTGTCAGCAGCGTCCCGGGACTAGCGGGAGAGACCCAGCACTTC. The encoded protein is CVSSVPGLAGETQHF.

Details on this clonotype: The germline gene is not matched at one end of the junction; a read error may be the cause. The rearrangement links TRBV11-2 to TRBJ2-5; TRBD2 aligns across 8 bases. CDR1 is SGHAT, CDR2 FQNNGV, per germline. The CDR3 totals 14 residues. This CDR3 reads CTSSLTGGPETQYF. CDR3 bases: TGTACCAGCAGCCTCACGGGAGGGCCGGAGACCCAGTACTTC.

In regard to this clonotype: A junction boundary mismatches the germline segment, possibly from a read error. The chain employs TRBV4-1 and TRBJ1-1; D is uncertain. The germline V gene has CDR1 MGHRA and CDR2 YSYEKL. CDR3 size: 16 residues. This chain's CDR3 is CASSQDLYTGNTEALF. The CDR3 DNA reads TGTGCCAGCAGCCAAGATCTCTACACGGGGAACACTGAGGCTTTATTT.

The V gene is TRBV20-1, the J gene TRBJ2-5, with D unclear. Germline-derived CDR1 and CDR2 are DFQATT and SNEGSKA (reference sequence). This CDR3 region has 13 residues. V lost 2 bases to trimming and J lost 5 bases, with 12 bases between them. The CDR3 is CSARLWVGETQYF. The CDR3, as DNA: TGCAGTGCTAGACTGTGGGTCGGGGAGACCCAGTACTTC.

In the case of this clonotype: The junction shows a germline mismatch at one end, possibly a read error. The chain uses TRBV11-1 and TRBJ2-1; D not certain. The CDR3 runs 14 residues. The V gene's germline CDR1 is SGHAT and CDR2 FQDESV (reference sequence). The CDR3, as DNA: TGTGCCAGCAGCTTCCGACATCTTTTCGATGATCAGTTCTTC. Its protein product is CASSFRHLFDDQFF.

About this clonotype itself: The junction does not match germline at one end; this may be a read error. The chain couples TRBV20-1 to TRBJ2-4; D is uncertain. This CDR3 is 15 amino acids long. Germline values: CDR1 DFQATT, CDR2 SNEGSKA (reference sequence). The CDR3 DNA sequence: TGTAGTGCTAGAAACACCAGGCTAGCCAAAAACATTCAGTACTTC. Protein sequence: CSARNTRLAKNIQYF.

In the case of this clonotype: A junction end diverges from the germline sequence, so it may reflect a read error. This rearrangement joins TRBV5-1 to TRBJ2-3; 7 positions agree with TRBD1. The CDR3 covers 16 residues. Germline V lookup: CDR1 SGHRS, CDR2 YFSETQ. Written as DNA, the CDR3 is TGCGCCAGCCGCGAAGGGACCAGACAGGGCACAGATAAGCAGTATTTT. Translating it yields CASREGTRQGTDKQYF.

A note on this clonotype: A junction boundary mismatches the germline segment, possibly from a read error. The chain is built from TRBV20-1 and TRBJ2-2; a weak D match, TRBD2 (5 bases). CDR3 size: 16 residues. From germline, CDR1 is DFQATT and CDR2 SNEGSKA (reference sequence). The CDR3, as DNA: TGCGGTGCCACCCCGATCGGGATTCTTGGCGCCTGGGAGCTGTTTTTT. Amino acid sequence: CGATPIGILGAWELFF.

The chain couples TRBV10-2 to TRBJ2-1, with D perhaps TRBD2 (5 bases). CDR1 WSHSY and CDR2 SAAADI come from the germline V gene. The CDR3 extends over 14 amino acids. V was pared by 5 bases and J by 7 bases, with 15 bases between. CDR3 DNA: TGCGCCAGCAGTCCGAGTGGACGGGGAAATGAGCAGTTCTTC. Amino acid sequence: CASSPSGRGNEQFF.

For this clonotype: No conserved phenylalanine or tryptophan is present at the end of the CDR3, so a read error is the likely explanation. The chain links TRBV11-2 to TRBJ2-1; unclear D gene. Germline V gene sequence: CDR1 SGHAT, CDR2 FQNNGV. The CDR3 runs to 12 residues. CDR3 in amino acids: CANSLSTAEQFL. CDR3 sequence (DNA): TGTGCAAACAGCTTAAGTACAGCTGAGCAGTTCCTC.

The gene calls are TRBV29-1 and TRBJ2-7, with a tentative D call TRBD1 (5 bases). Germline values: CDR1 SQVTM, CDR2 ANQGSEA. CDR3 length: 13 residues. CDR3 bases: TGCTGCACACGCGCCCCAGGGTCCTACGAGCAGTACTTC. This gives the protein CCTRAPGSYEQYF.

The CDR3 DNA sequence: TGCGCCAGCAGTGAGTCGAGAAGGGGACCGGGCTACACCTTC. Its translation is CASSESRRGPGYTF. The gene calls are TRBV10-2 and TRBJ1-2, with a weak D call TRBD1 (5 bases). V shed 0 bases and J shed 8 bases, with 13 bases lying between them. Germline lookup yields CDR1 WSHSY and CDR2 SAAADI. The CDR3 totals 14 residues.

As regards this clonotype: The junction and the germline gene differ at one end; a read error may be behind it. This rearrangement joins TRBV28 to TRBJ1-2, with 10 bases that match TRBD1. In germline, CDR1 is MDHEN, CDR2 SYDVKM. The CDR3 contains 15 residues. The CDR3 DNA follows: TGTGTCAGCAATACGACAGGGGGCCATAACTATGGCTACACCTTC. Residues: CVSNTTGGHNYGYTF.

The chain employs TRBV5-5 and TRBJ1-1; 10 bases match TRBD1. This CDR3 region has 14 residues. Germline CDR1 and CDR2: SGHKS and YYEKEE (reference sequence). With V trimmed by 7 bases and J by 5 bases, 8 bases remained unmatched. The CDR3 region has the DNA TGTGCCAGCGACGGGAGGGACAGGGGAACTGAAGCTTTCTTT. Translating it yields CASDGRDRGTEAFF.

This clonotype showed up just a few times. This rearrangement joins TRBV20-1 to TRBJ2-5; D might be TRBD1 (8 bases). Looked up from germline, CDR1 is DFQATT and CDR2 is SNEGSKA (reference sequence). The CDR3 length is 15 residues. Trimming left V 5 bases short and J 2 bases short, with 18 bases between. CDR3 nucleotide sequence: TGCAGTGCTCCACAGGGGGGGGGTAGACAAGAGACCCAGTACTTC. Protein product: CSAPQGGGRQETQYF.